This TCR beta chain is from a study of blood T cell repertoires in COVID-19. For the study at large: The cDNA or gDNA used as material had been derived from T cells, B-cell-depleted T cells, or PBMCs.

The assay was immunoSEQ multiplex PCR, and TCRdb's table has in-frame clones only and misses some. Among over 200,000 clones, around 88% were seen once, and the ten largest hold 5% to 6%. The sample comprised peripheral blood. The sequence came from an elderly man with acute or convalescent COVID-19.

The CDR3 DNA follows: TGTGCCATCAGTGAAAGAATGGGAGGTGGGGCCAACGTCCTGACTTTC. Its protein is CAISERMGGGANVLTF. The chain is built from TRBV10-3 and TRBJ2-6; tentatively, D is TRBD2 (6 bases). Germline assignment: CDR1 ENHRY and CDR2 SYGVKD. V lost 3 bases and J lost 3, with 12 bases in between. This CDR3 is 16 amino acids long.